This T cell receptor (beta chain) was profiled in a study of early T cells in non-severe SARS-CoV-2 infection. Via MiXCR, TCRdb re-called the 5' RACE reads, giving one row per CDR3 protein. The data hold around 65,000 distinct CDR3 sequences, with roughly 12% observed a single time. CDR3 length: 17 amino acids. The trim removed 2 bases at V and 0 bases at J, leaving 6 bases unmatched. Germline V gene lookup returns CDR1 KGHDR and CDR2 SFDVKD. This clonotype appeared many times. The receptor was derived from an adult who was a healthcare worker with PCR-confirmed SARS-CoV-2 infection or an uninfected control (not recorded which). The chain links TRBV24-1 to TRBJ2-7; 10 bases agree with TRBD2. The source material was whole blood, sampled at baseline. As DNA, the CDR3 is TGTGCCACCAGTGATTCTCGGGGACTAGCGAGCTCCTACGAGCAGTACTTC. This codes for CATSDSRGLASSYEQYF.